This TCR beta chain was retrieved from a study of blood T cell repertoires in COVID-19. CDR1 and CDR2 (germline): ENHRY, SYGVKD. V lost 8 bases, J lost 3 bases, and 11 bases stayed unmatched. This CDR3 spans 16 amino acids. This clone was seen a handful of times. In the authors' methods: Amplifying reference gene primers gave estimates of nucleated cell counts. Measured with immunoSEQ multiplex PCR; TCRdb has only the in-frame clones, and not every one. Clone size and the V and J calls come from that table; the DNA yielded D and trimming. The data hold 200,000 to 250,000 clones, with roughly nine tenths observed a single time.

The sequencing input was peripheral blood. This receptor was identified in a man between 18 and 29 years old with active or convalescent COVID-19. The chain is built from TRBV10-3 and TRBJ1-5; TRBD1 matches 9 bases. The CDR3 region has the DNA TGTGCCATCGGGGACGGGACAGGGATCGCCAATCAGCCCCAGCATTTT. It encodes CAIGDGTGIANQPQHF.